What follows describes a single T cell receptor (beta chain). This sample is part of a study of blood T cell repertoires in COVID-19. Sequencing used immunoSEQ multiplex PCR; TCRdb keeps in-frame clones, though not all of them. Among about 260,000 clones listed, 70% to 85% were seen once. This CDR3 spans 15 amino acids. Germline values: CDR1 SGHVS, CDR2 FQNEAQ. V gave up 4 bases and J gave up 4 bases; unmatched junction bases: 9. The clonotype originates from a woman of 80 years or more with acute or convalescent COVID-19. V usage is TRBV7-8 and J usage is TRBJ1-2, with TRBD1 matching over 7 bases. The sequencing input was peripheral blood. CDR3 DNA: TGTGCCAGCAGCTCCGACAGGGTTTCGGCCTATGGCTACACCTTC. Translation gives CASSSDRVSAYGYTF.